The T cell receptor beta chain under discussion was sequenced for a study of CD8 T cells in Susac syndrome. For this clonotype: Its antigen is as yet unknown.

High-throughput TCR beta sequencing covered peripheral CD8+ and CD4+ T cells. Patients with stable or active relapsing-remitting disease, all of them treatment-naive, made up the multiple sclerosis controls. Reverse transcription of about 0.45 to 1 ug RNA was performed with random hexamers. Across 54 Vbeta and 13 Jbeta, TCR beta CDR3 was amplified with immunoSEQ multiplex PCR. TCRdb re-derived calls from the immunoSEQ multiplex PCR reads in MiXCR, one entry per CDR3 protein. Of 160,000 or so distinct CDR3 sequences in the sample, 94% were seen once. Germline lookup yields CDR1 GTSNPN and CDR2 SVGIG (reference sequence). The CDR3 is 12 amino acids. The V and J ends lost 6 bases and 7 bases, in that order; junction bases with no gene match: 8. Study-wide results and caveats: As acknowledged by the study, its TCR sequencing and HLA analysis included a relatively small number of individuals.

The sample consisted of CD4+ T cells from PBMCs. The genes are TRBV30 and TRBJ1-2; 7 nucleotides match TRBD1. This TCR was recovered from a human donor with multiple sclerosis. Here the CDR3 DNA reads TGTGCCTGCCTCAAGGGGGCCGGTGGCTACACCTTC. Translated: CACLKGAGGYTF.